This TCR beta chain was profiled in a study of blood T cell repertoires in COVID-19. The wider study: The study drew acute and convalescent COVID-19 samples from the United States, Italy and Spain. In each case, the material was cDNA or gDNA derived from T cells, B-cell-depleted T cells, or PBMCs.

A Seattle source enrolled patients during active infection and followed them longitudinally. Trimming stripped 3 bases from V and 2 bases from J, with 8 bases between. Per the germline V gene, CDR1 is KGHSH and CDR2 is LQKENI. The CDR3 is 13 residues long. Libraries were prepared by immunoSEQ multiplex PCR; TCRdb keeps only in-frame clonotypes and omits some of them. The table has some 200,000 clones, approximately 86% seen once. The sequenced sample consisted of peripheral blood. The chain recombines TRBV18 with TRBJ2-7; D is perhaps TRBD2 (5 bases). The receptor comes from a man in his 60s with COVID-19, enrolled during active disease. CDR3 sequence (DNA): TGTGCCAGCTCACCCGGGGTACCCTACGAGCAGTACTTC. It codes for CASSPGVPYEQYF.